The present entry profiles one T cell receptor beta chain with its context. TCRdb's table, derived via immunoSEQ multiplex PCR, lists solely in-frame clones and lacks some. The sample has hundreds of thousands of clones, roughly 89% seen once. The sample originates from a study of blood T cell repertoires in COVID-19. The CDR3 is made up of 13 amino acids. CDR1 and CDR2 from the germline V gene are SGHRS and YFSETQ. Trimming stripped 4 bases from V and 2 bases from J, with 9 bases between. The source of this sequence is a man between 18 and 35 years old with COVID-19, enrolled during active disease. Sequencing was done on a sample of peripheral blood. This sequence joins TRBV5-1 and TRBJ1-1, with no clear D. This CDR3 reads CASSLGSNTEAFF. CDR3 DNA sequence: TGCGCCAGCAGCCTAGGATCAAACACTGAAGCTTTCTTT. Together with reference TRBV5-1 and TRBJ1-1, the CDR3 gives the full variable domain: KAGVTQTPRYLIKTRGQQVTLSCSPISGHRSVSWYQQTPGQGLQFLFEYFSETQRNKGNFPGRFSGRQFSNSRSEMNVSTLELGDSALYLCASSLGSNTEAFFGQGTRLTVV.